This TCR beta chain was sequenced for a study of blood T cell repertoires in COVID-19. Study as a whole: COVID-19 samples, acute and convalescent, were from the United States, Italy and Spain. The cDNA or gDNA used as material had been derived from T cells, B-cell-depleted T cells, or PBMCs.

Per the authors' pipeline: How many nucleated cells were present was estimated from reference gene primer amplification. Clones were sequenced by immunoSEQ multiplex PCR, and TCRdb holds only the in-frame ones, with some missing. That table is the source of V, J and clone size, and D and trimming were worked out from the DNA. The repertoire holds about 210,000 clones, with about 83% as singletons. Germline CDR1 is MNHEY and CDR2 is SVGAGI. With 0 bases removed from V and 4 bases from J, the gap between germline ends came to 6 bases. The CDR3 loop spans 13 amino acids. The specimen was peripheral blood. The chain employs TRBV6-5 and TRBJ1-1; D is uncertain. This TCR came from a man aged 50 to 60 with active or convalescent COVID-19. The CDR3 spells CASSYSVGTEAFF. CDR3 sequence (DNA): TGTGCCAGCAGTTACTCCGTCGGCACTGAAGCTTTCTTT.